This T cell receptor (beta chain) is from a study of T cell repertoires and Cas9 in healthy adults. V gave up 3 bases and J gave up 5 bases, with 10 bases separating them. Germline V gene data show CDR1 as LNHDA and CDR2 as SQIVND (reference sequence). CDR3 length: 13 amino acids. Here immunoSEQ multiplex PCR was the method, and the copy in TCRdb shows in-frame clones only, minus some. The profile shows over 14,000 clones, about 91% of them singletons. This TCR was sampled from a human donor in good health. Source material: Tregs (CD4+, CD25+, CD127-, CD137-, CD154-) from PBMCs; culture status not recorded. The chain has TRBV19 and TRBJ2-5; D remains ambiguous. Written as DNA, the CDR3 is TGTGCCAGTAGTATGTTTCTCCAGGAGACCCAGTACTTC. It is translated as CASSMFLQETQYF.